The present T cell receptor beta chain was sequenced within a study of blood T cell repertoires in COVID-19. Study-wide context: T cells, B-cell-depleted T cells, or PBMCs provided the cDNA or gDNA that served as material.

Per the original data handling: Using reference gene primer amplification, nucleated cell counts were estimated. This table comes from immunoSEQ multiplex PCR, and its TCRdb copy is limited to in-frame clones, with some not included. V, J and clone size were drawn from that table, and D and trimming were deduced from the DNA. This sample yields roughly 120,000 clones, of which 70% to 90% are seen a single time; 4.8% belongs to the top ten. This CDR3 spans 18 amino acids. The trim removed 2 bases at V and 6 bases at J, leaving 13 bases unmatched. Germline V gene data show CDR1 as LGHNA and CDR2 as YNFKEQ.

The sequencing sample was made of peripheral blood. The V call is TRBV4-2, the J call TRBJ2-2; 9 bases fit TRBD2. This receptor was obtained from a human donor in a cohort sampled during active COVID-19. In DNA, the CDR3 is TGTGCCAGCAGCCAAAAGACGGACGTAGCGGGAGACTCCGGGGAGCTGTTTTTT. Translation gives CASSQKTDVAGDSGELFF.